The T cell receptor (beta chain) under discussion was sequenced for a study of cytomegalovirus exposure and HLA in healthy donors listed by TCRdb under 2017. Regarding the research as a whole: An earlier analysis of some 620 of the donors reported about 300 Gb of sequence data and 117 million unique TCR beta sequences obtained from some 200 million T cells. An early release that covered around 590 HLA-typed donors contained about 300 gigabases of sequencing data and approximately 85 million unique TCR sequences. Of the approximately 400 genotyped donors, approximately 83% fell in the genetic ancestry cluster associated with self-reported Caucasian donors. The study aimed to test whether signatures of past pathogen exposure could be identified by cataloging public T cell receptors. The study used immunosequencing to profile the T cell repertoires of about 670 subjects and linked those repertoires to cytomegalovirus serostatus. Besides the first cohort of 666 subjects, a separate validation cohort made up of 120 or so different subjects was used. The study combined high-throughput TCR immunosequencing, statistical association of individual TCRs with disease status, and machine learning to predict cytomegalovirus infection status. To study patterns of TCR occurrence, a later analysis re-analyzed previously published TCR beta repertoires from 650 to 750 donors and added high-resolution HLA genotyping. The later analysis used no new phenotypic data to find candidate immune exposures, relying instead on TCR beta sequences and their occurrence across donors. To decide whether each TCR beta V gene segment behaved as functional or pseudogenic, an earlier analysis of approximately 600 of the donors relied on high-throughput TCR beta sequencing. Alongside the repertoire data, information on donor age, sex, ethnicity and CMV serostatus was compiled. A later genetic analysis used genome-wide SNP genotypes for about 65% of the 666 donors, treating that subset as a discovery cohort. Every discovery cohort repertoire had been produced on one sequencing platform. HLA typing included class I and class II loci at four-digit resolution. Typing coverage differed by locus: A, B, C, DRB1 and DQB1 were typed in about 620-630 donors, DQA1 in 500 to 550, DPA1 in 600 to 610, and DPB1 in roughly 450. A handful of DR-DQ haplotypes were handled as single units for association and clustering because linkage in the cohort was strong. Across about 380 genotyped donors of the cohort, an average of roughly 200,000 unique TCR beta nucleotide sequences per donor were sequenced, and roughly 17% of those sequences were non-productive. The study at large found these results: According to a later analysis, most CMV-associated TCR beta chains appeared to be HLA-restricted, and the HLA associations seemed to be driven largely by CMV exposure. It was suggested by the authors that the approach could potentially be generalized to other disease states and immunological phenotypes. The cohort was sequenced for TCR beta chains only, and without alpha or paired-chain data the features that could be detected were limited. In a later analysis, HLA-associated TCR beta chains showed more clonal expansion and lower generation probabilities than non-associated chains that were equally common. Assigning TCR associations to individual alleles was difficult when HLA alleles, especially DR and DQ, strongly co-occurred. Several of the top co-occurrence clusters appeared to be linked to parvovirus B19, influenza, CMV and Epstein-Barr virus, according to a later analysis. Most TCR sequences were seen in very few donors, while some public TCRs were found in many individuals. A further reported finding was that TCR beta sequences accurately predicted the HLA-A and HLA-B alleles for most subjects in the first cohort. Linkage disequilibrium might explain the correlated functional status among segregating V segments, but an unknown experimental factor could not be ruled out. Sequencing depth was assumed to be roughly uniform across donors in the presence/absence analyses, though that assumption may not hold. Because counts were too low, seventeen rarely observed V segments, including chromosome 9 orphons, were left out of the earlier analysis of about 500 of the donors. In a later analysis, the rate of TCR association differed among HLA loci, with DRB1 alleles having the most associated TCRs and HLA-C alleles having the fewest. The study listed approximately 150 TCR beta chains as associated with cytomegalovirus. Broadly in line with IMGT annotations, most TCR beta V segments showed up in productive rearrangements about 87% or about 30% of the time in an earlier analysis of approximately 640 of the donors. The classifier was reported to diagnose cytomegalovirus status with high specificity and sensitivity in both the original and validation cohorts. In a later genetic analysis, a missense DCLRE1C variant was associated with V-gene and J-gene trimming of TCR beta chains, and the association was replicated in an independent cohort. The 87-base-pair reads could not distinguish some IMGT-functional V segments, including TRBV6-2 and TRBV6-3, so those segments were excluded. A cluster of highly shared sequence variants was judged likely to be a technical artifact of the sequencing pipeline. Three of the identified cytomegalovirus-associated TCR beta chains were confirmed in vitro to be specific for cytomegalovirus antigens. Compared with the roughly 700-donor mean, donors in an Asian-associated ancestry cluster had fewer N-insertions in productive TCRs, according to a later genetic analysis. Because some donors lacked HLA typing at each locus, the association tests relied only on the typed subset. Specific HLA alleles were associated with 15,000 to 20,000 TCR beta sequences at a false discovery rate of 0.05 in a later analysis. CMV serostatus was the only immune exposure information available for the cohort.

With respect to this clone: Its specific antigen is unknown. Per-base qualities were not stored, and no clone one base away is much larger.

In total, 630 or so healthy bone marrow donors made up the cohort. Cohort members were all nominally healthy when sampled, although unrecorded immune exposures were likely present. The donor was CMV seronegative and belonged to the group of roughly 330 seronegative cohort members. Each donor provided a peripheral blood sample, and peripheral blood mononuclear cells were used for TCR beta sequencing. Genomic DNA extraction from the blood cell samples was performed with the Qiagen DNeasy Blood Extraction Kit. Receptor amplification or capture employed the immunoSEQ multiplex PCR assay. A mixture of 60 forward primers for TCR Vbeta segments and 13 reverse primers for TCR Jbeta segments was used in the multiplex PCR. The CDR3 region of rearranged TCR beta genes was amplified from genomic DNA with a multiplex PCR assay. On the Illumina HiSeq System, the amplified TCR beta libraries were sequenced as 87-base-pair reads. The published analysis was carried out like this. Across the 500 to 750 repertoires, a later analysis counted about 81 million unique TCR beta chains, 9 million to 14 million of which were shared by at least two donors. Raw reads were error-corrected and collapsed into unique sequences with a nearest-neighbor algorithm that merged closely related sequences to remove PCR and sequencing errors. CDR3 sequences were aligned to IMGT reference sequences to assign V, D and J gene segments. For a sequence to be retained, at least a six-nucleotide match to both a V gene segment and a J gene segment was required. A rearrangement was called productive if the CDR3 had no stop codons and remained in frame with V and J, and every other rearrangement was called non-productive. CDR3 was defined according to IMGT convention as the region running from the second conserved V-encoded cysteine to the conserved J-encoded phenylalanine. Sequences without an unambiguous match to a single V gene segment were excluded from the earlier analysis of several hundred of the donors. An earlier analysis of fewer than 750 of the donors classified V segments as functional when productive rearrangements were above 56.7% and as segregating when the standard deviation between donors was above 5%. To diagnose cytomegalovirus status from the catalog of TCR beta chain sequences, a statistical classification framework was built. A later analysis assigned V and J genes by comparing TCR nucleotide sequences with IMGT/GENE-DB human TR gene sequences. The TCRdist pipeline was used in a later analysis to assign CDR3 sequences and most-parsimonious VDJ recombination scenarios. In a later analysis, each TCR beta chain was defined by its CDR3 amino acid sequence together with its V-gene family, and reads lacking a unique V-gene family were excluded. To address suspected cross-contamination and a sequencing artifact, a later analysis removed roughly 640 highly shared, low-generation-probability nucleotide sequences. For each public chain, a later analysis derived a clonal expansion index from normalized ranks of inferred template counts within each repertoire. In a later analysis, generation probabilities were computed with a VDJ recombination model fitted to out-of-frame rearrangements, and the resulting probabilities were checked against IGoR. A later analysis scored TCR-TCR, TCR-HLA and TCR-CMV co-occurrence with hypergeometric tests, applying a repertoire-size bias correction to TCR pairs. To estimate false discovery rates, a later analysis permuted the HLA or CMV assignments 20 times. In a later analysis, co-occurring TCRs were grouped with DBSCAN, and TCRdist sequence similarity was added when clustering was performed within HLA-allele-positive subsets. For co-occurrence clustering, repertoires with fewer than 30,000 or more than 120,000 public chains were excluded, along with a handful of repertoires with anomalous nucleotide sharing. The source is immuneACCESS, and TCRdb retained only in-frame sequences with V and J called. Part of the clones is not carried over; for the studies checked, unresolved V genes explain less than half of this, and the remainder is unexplained. V and J calls and clone size are copied from that table; D and trimming were computed from the DNA. A total of roughly 160,000 clones appear in this sample, 60% to 80% of them only once. The ten largest make up roughly 1.4% of the sample.

CDR1 and CDR2 (SQVTM, ANQGSEA) derive from the germline V gene. The V end gives up 0 bases and the J end 4 bases, leaving 7 bases in the junction not matched to a gene. The CDR3, cysteine through phenylalanine, is 16 amino acids long. Only the CDR3 DNA stays, 48 bases, in frame from base 1. The rearranged chain carries TRBV29-1 and TRBJ2-2; a stretch of 8 junction bases matches TRBD1. This TCR came from a man in his fifties or sixties in good health and CMV-seronegative. The sequenced sample consisted of PBMCs. The DNA sequence is given as TGCAGCGTTGAAGACGTGGCAGGGGGCCCCACCGGGGAGCTGTTTTTT. This yields the protein CSVEDVAGGPTGELFF.